A selection of T cell receptor beta chains follows, all from one sample in a study of CD8+CD57+ T cells in acquired aplastic anemia. TCRdb passed the reads through MiXCR, listing each CDR3 protein once. The sample gives under 200,000 distinct CDR3 sequences, less than 60% of which show up once; under 2% is in the top ten. The material sequenced was sorted CD4+, CD8+, or CD8+CD57+ T cells (not recorded which) from PBMCs. These receptor sequences come from a human donor with aplastic anemia. Both conserved end residues are part of each CDR3. D genes are given only for firm matches. Some rows mark clone size as missing; the rest say once, few, many or name a class of expanded clone.

TRBV20-1,TRBD2,.,TRBJ2-3,TGCAGTGCTAGAGACCCCGGGACTAGCGGGAGTGCGTCAGATACGCAGTATTTT,CSARDPGTSGSASDTQYF
TRBV14,.,few,TRBJ2-1,TGTTCCAGCAGCCAAGATAGAGCGGGCTACGACGACTACAATGAGCAGTTCTTC,CSSSQDRAGYDDYNEQFF
TRBV27,.,.,TRBJ2-7,TGTGCCAGCAGAATTTCTCCCCCGGGGACCTACGAGCAGTACTTC,CASRISPPGTYEQYF
TRBV25-1,.,.,TRBJ2-7,TGTGCCAGCAGGGGACGTGTAGAAAACTACGAGCAGTACTTC,CASRGRVENYEQYF
TRBV15,.,few,TRBJ2-3,TGTGCCACCAGACCCACAGGGATCTGGACAGATACGCAGTATTTT,CATRPTGIWTDTQYF
TRBV2,.,.,TRBJ1-1,TGTGCCAGCAGTAATAGTCAGGGTGGGAACACTGAAGCTTTCTTT,CASSNSQGGNTEAFF
TRBV19,TRBD1,.,TRBJ2-7,TGTGCCAGTAGTATAGATCGGACAGGATCCTACGAGCAGTACTTC,CASSIDRTGSYEQYF
TRBV28,.,.,TRBJ1-2,TGTGCCAGCAGTATGCCTGGTACTTACTATGGCTACACCTTC,CASSMPGTYYGYTF
TRBV6-6,.,.,TRBJ1-3,TGTGCCAGCAGTCAAGAAAACACCATATATTTT,CASSQENTIYF
TRBV7-9,.,few,TRBJ1-2,TGTGCCAGCAGCTTAGCGGTGGCTGGCTACACCTTC,CASSLAVAGYTF
TRBV28,.,many,TRBJ1-1,TGTGCCAGCAGTTCGACAGCTCCCGAAGCTTTCTTT,CASSSTAPEAFF
TRBV15,.,.,TRBJ2-5,TGTGCCACCAGCAGAGGTGGAGGGACGGAGACCCAGTACTTC,CATSRGGGTETQYF
TRBV7-6,TRBD1,many,TRBJ1-6,TGTGCCAGCAGCCAGGGGGCGAAAAATTCACCCCTCCACTTT,CASSQGAKNSPLHF
TRBV29-1,TRBD1,.,TRBJ2-7,TGCAGCGTTTTTGGCACAGGGGGTGGCTCCTACGAGCAGTACTTC,CSVFGTGGGSYEQYF
TRBV10-3,.,.,TRBJ1-1,TGTGCCATTCGAAAGACAGATTCACACACTGAAGCTTTCTTT,CAIRKTDSHTEAFF
TRBV19,.,many,TRBJ1-1,TGTGCCAGTAGTACCGCCGTCGCTGAAGCTTTCTTT,CASSTAVAEAFF
TRBV10-3,.,.,TRBJ1-6,TGTGCCATCAGACCCGACAGCCGGAATTCACCCCTCCACTTT,CAIRPDSRNSPLHF
TRBV2,.,few,TRBJ2-7,TGTGCCAGCGGGAGTGGTACCTACGAGCAGTACTTC,CASGSGTYEQYF
TRBV9,TRBD1,.,TRBJ2-5,TGTGCCAGCAGCGTAGGCGGACAGGGGGTCCTACAAGAGACCCAGTACTTC,CASSVGGQGVLQETQYF
TRBV7-2,.,.,TRBJ1-2,TGTGCCAGCAGCTTAGCGACACAGGGAGGCTATGGCTACACCTTC,CASSLATQGGYGYTF
TRBV20-1,TRBD2,many,TRBJ2-7,TGCAGTGCACTAGCGGGCAACTCCTACGAGCAGTACTTC,CSALAGNSYEQYF
TRBV5-4,TRBD1,few,TRBJ2-3,TGTGCCAGCAGCTCACGACAGGGTAAAGCTACAGATACGCAGTATTTT,CASSSRQGKATDTQYF
TRBV6-6,TRBD1,few,TRBJ2-5,TGTGCCAGCAGTTCGACCGGGACAGGGCTGGAGACCCAGTACTTC,CASSSTGTGLETQYF
TRBV6-1,TRBD1,.,TRBJ1-6,TGTGCCAGCAGCCTCGGACAGGGGGCTGTAAGGGCACCCCTCCACTTT,CASSLGQGAVRAPLHF
TRBV5-1,.,many,TRBJ2-2,TGCGCCAGCAGCTTCTTACAGGGCAACACCGGGGAGCTGTTTTTT,CASSFLQGNTGELFF
TRBV24-1,.,.,TRBJ1-5,TGTGCCACCAGTGGAACAGGGCAGCATCAGCCCCAGCATTTT,CATSGTGQHQPQHF
TRBV28,TRBD2,few,TRBJ2-7,TGTGCCAGCGATGTTCTAGCGGGAGATGGATACGAGCAGTACTTC,CASDVLAGDGYEQYF
TRBV7-6,TRBD1,.,TRBJ2-5,TGTGCCAGCAGCTTGACAGGGCCGAAAGAGACCCAGTACTTC,CASSLTGPKETQYF
TRBV15,TRBD1,.,TRBJ1-3,TGTGCCACCAGCACCCGACAGGGGGCTCGTGGAAACACCATATATTTT,CATSTRQGARGNTIYF
TRBV20-1,.,many,TRBJ2-3,TGCAGTGCTAGAGGCCCAGGGAGGACAGATACGCAGTATTTT,CSARGPGRTDTQYF
TRBV2,.,many,TRBJ2-7,TGTGCCAGCACTCGGGCGGGACGGACCTACGAGCAGTACTTC,CASTRAGRTYEQYF
TRBV19,TRBD1,.,TRBJ1-3,TGTGCCAGTAGTATCTGGACAGGCCCTGGAAACACCATATATTTT,CASSIWTGPGNTIYF
TRBV3-1,.,many,TRBJ2-6,TGTGCCAGCAGCCAAGCAAGGGGTACCTCTGGGGCCAACGTCCTGACTTTC,CASSQARGTSGANVLTF
TRBV5-1,.,many,TRBJ2-6,TGCGCCAGCAGTTCGGCTGGGGCCAACGTCCTGACTTTC,CASSSAGANVLTF
TRBV5-6,.,.,TRBJ2-7,TGTGCCAGCAGCCTAGCCTGGAGGGGGACAGAGTCCTACGAGCAGTACTTC,CASSLAWRGTESYEQYF
TRBV3-1,.,many,TRBJ1-3,TGTGCCAGCAGCTCGGACAGCTTCTCTGGAAACACCATATATTTT,CASSSDSFSGNTIYF
TRBV15,.,.,TRBJ1-5,TGTGCCACCAGCAGAGTAAGGGAAAGGGGGTTAAATCAGCCCCAGCATTTT,CATSRVRERGLNQPQHF
TRBV7-9,.,.,TRBJ2-7,TGTGCCAGCAGCCCCGTTAGCAGACGCGAGCAGTACTTC,CASSPVSRREQYF
TRBV7-9,.,many,TRBJ1-6,TGTGCCAGCACCCCGGGGGCTTCACCCCTCCACTTT,CASTPGASPLHF
TRBV19,.,many,TRBJ1-2,TGTGCCAGTAGTATAGTAGAGAACTATGGCTACACCTTC,CASSIVENYGYTF
TRBV24-1,TRBD1,once,TRBJ2-5,TGTGCCACCAGCGGGACAGACCCTTTGGAGACCCAGTACTTC,CATSGTDPLETQYF
TRBV11-2,TRBD1,.,TRBJ2-7,TGTGCCAGCAGCTTAGATGCCGGGACAGCGACCTACGAGCAGTACTTC,CASSLDAGTATYEQYF
TRBV29-1,TRBD1,.,TRBJ2-3,TGCAGCGTGGCTGACAGGGGGAGCACAGATACGCAGTATTTT,CSVADRGSTDTQYF
TRBV5-1,.,many,TRBJ2-1,TGCGCCAGCAGCTTCCAGCGGACCTACAATGAGCAGTTCTTC,CASSFQRTYNEQFF
TRBV20-1,.,.,TRBJ1-6,TGCAGTGCTTTTCCCTCAGGGCCGCGGAATTCACCCCTCCACTTT,CSAFPSGPRNSPLHF
TRBV20-1,.,.,TRBJ1-2,TGCAGTGCCAGCACGGGATGGAATGGCTACACCTTC,CSASTGWNGYTF
TRBV29-1,.,.,TRBJ1-4,TGCAGCGTCAACAGGAATGAAAAACTGTTTTTT,CSVNRNEKLFF
TRBV6-2/TRBV6-3,.,many,TRBJ1-1,TGTGCCAGCAGTTCACCGAGACGGGCCTCGAACACTGAAGCTTTCTTT,CASSSPRRASNTEAFF
TRBV5-1,TRBD1,few,TRBJ2-2,TGCGCCAGCAGCTTGTTTCTAACAGGGGGAGCCGGGGAGCTGTTTTTT,CASSLFLTGGAGELFF